This T cell receptor (beta chain) appears in the sequencing data of a study of blood T cell repertoires in COVID-19. Looking at the study overall: Some COVID-19 samples were acute and others convalescent; all came from the United States, Italy and Spain. PBMCs, B-cell-depleted T cells, or T cells provided the cDNA or gDNA that made up the material.

The CDR3 contains 14 residues. In germline, CDR1 is LGHDT, CDR2 YNNKEL (reference sequence). Germline trimming cut 4 bases from V and 2 bases from J; bases unmatched to any gene: 3. Per the original methods: Estimates of nucleated cell counts were drawn from the amplification of reference gene primers. Clones were read by immunoSEQ multiplex PCR, and TCRdb kept only the in-frame ones, dropping some. For V, J and clone size, that table is used; D and trimming come from the DNA. The sample includes around 250,000 clones, about nine tenths seen only once; the top ten take around 1%. The receptor comes from a man in his fifties or sixties who had been exposed to COVID-19. This chain links TRBV3-1 (or the pseudogene TRBV3-2) with TRBJ2-3, with 7 bases aligning to TRBD2. Material for sequencing was PBMCs or T cells enriched from blood (not recorded which). CDR3 region: CASSPTSDTDTQYF. CDR3 nucleotides: TGTGCCAGCAGCCCCACTAGCGACACAGATACGCAGTATTTT.